A selection of T cell receptor beta chains follows, all from one sample in a study of blood T cell repertoires in COVID-19. Here immunoSEQ multiplex PCR was the method, and the copy in TCRdb shows in-frame clones only, minus some. The sample yields more than 120,000 clones, over 75% seen once. The sequenced material came from PBMCs or T cells enriched from blood (not recorded which). These receptors were taken from a man over 45 in a cohort exposed to, infected with or recovered from COVID-19 (not recorded which). The CDR3 runs from the conserved cysteine through the conserved F or W. The D gene is left open where the match is weak. Size tells how often a clone was seen (once, few, many) or the class of an expanded clone, and some rows leave it out.

size: .
J: TRBJ1-5
V: TRBV19
D: .
DNA: TGTGCCAGTAGTAAAACAGGTTATAGCAATCAGCCCCAGCATTTT
CDR3: CASSKTGYSNQPQHF

size: .
J: TRBJ1-3
V: TRBV4-1
D: TRBD1
DNA: TGCGCCAGCAGCCAAATTTTAGGAGGGGGCCTCACCTCTGGAAACACCATATATTTT
CDR3: CASSQILGGGLTSGNTIYF

size: .
J: TRBJ1-6
V: TRBV19
D: .
DNA: TGTGCCAGCATGGCAGGAGGTGGTTCACCCCTCCACTTT
CDR3: CASMAGGGSPLHF

size: .
J: TRBJ2-3
V: TRBV12-5
D: .
DNA: TGTGCTAGTGGTTTGCTAGATACGCAGTATTTT
CDR3: CASGLLDTQYF

size: .
J: TRBJ2-5
V: TRBV7-2
D: TRBD2
DNA: TGTGCCAGCAGCCCACTAGCGGGGAACCAAGAGACCCAGTACTTC
CDR3: CASSPLAGNQETQYF

size: few
J: TRBJ2-1
V: TRBV24-1
D: TRBD2
DNA: TGTGCCACCAGTGTTGACGGGAGGGCCTTTGGGGATGAGCAGTTCTTC
CDR3: CATSVDGRAFGDEQFF

size: .
J: TRBJ2-7
V: TRBV6-5
D: TRBD1
DNA: TGTGCCAGCACGGACAGGGGCCGTTTGTTGGGCGAGCAGTACTTC
CDR3: CASTDRGRLLGEQYF

size: .
J: TRBJ2-5
V: TRBV5-1
D: TRBD1
DNA: TGCGCCAGCAGCACCGCCGGGACAGGGGGAGAGACCCAGTACTTC
CDR3: CASSTAGTGGETQYF

size: .
J: TRBJ2-5
V: TRBV11-2
D: TRBD1
DNA: TGTGCCAGCAGCCTAGAACAGGGGGCGGGCGGGACCCAGTACTTC
CDR3: CASSLEQGAGGTQYF

size: .
J: TRBJ2-7
V: TRBV7-9
D: .
DNA: TGTGCCAGCAGCTCTGACGAGCAGTACTTC
CDR3: CASSSDEQYF

size: .
J: TRBJ1-4
V: TRBV7-9
D: TRBD1
DNA: TGTGCCAGCAGCTTAGAACAGGGGGGTGAAAAACTGTTTTTT
CDR3: CASSLEQGGEKLFF

size: few
J: TRBJ2-7
V: TRBV6-2/TRBV6-3
D: .
DNA: TGTGCCAGCAGTTACTCCCAGGGGCGGGCCTACGAGCAGTACTTC
CDR3: CASSYSQGRAYEQYF

size: .
J: TRBJ2-2
V: TRBV18
D: .
DNA: TGTGCCAGCTCACCACCAAGGGGTAAAAACACCGGGGAGCTGTTTTTT
CDR3: CASSPPRGKNTGELFF

size: .
J: TRBJ1-2
V: TRBV3-1/TRBV3-2
D: .
DNA: TGTGCCAGCAGCCGGGAGGGGCGAGATGGCTACACCTTC
CDR3: CASSREGRDGYTF

size: few
J: TRBJ2-7
V: TRBV4-1
D: .
DNA: TGCGCCAGCAGCCAAGGACGCGGCCTAGGGGTTGAGCAGTACTTC
CDR3: CASSQGRGLGVEQYF

size: few
J: TRBJ2-7
V: TRBV2
D: TRBD2
DNA: TGTGCCAGCAGTGCTGACGGGAGGTCCTACGAGCAGTACTTC
CDR3: CASSADGRSYEQYF

size: .
J: TRBJ2-1
V: TRBV4-1
D: TRBD2
DNA: TGCGCCAGCAGCCAGGCGGGAGGGAGCAATGAGCAGTTCTTC
CDR3: CASSQAGGSNEQFF

size: .
J: TRBJ2-6
V: TRBV24-1
D: TRBD2
DNA: TGTGCCACGACCGGTTGTAAAGCGGGACCACGAATCTCTGGGGCCAACGTCCTGACTTTC
CDR3: CATTGCKAGPRISGANVLTF

size: few
J: TRBJ1-3
V: TRBV7-2
D: .
DNA: TGTGCCAGCAGCCCATCAGGGAGCGGGTCTGGAAACACCATATATTTT
CDR3: CASSPSGSGSGNTIYF

size: many
J: TRBJ1-1
V: TRBV4-1
D: .
DNA: TGCGCCAGCAGCCAAGAATCCCAGACAGGGAACACTGAAGCTTTCTTT
CDR3: CASSQESQTGNTEAFF